The sequence of this TCR beta chain was determined in a study of blood T cell repertoires in COVID-19. Overall study: COVID-19 samples, acute and convalescent, were from the United States, Italy and Spain. The cDNA or gDNA used as material had been derived from T cells, B-cell-depleted T cells, or PBMCs.

Under the authors' procedure: Reference gene primer amplification gave estimated nucleated cell counts. TCRdb's table, derived via immunoSEQ multiplex PCR, lists solely in-frame clones and lacks some. V, J and clone size reflect that table, while D and trimming were determined from the DNA. The table lists 150,000 to 170,000 clones, approximately 85% of them singletons. The CDR3 is 13 residues long. A Seattle source enrolled patients during active infection and followed them longitudinally. In the case of this clone: Mismatch with germline at one junction end may stem from a read error.

The sample comprised peripheral blood. This sequence was found in a man between 60 and 70 years old with COVID-19, enrolled during active disease. The V and J genes are TRBV12-3 or TRBV12-4 and TRBJ2-7; 7 bases are a match to TRBD2. The CDR3 loop is CASRLAGTYEQYF. The CDR3 DNA sequence: TGTGCCAGCAGGTTAGCGGGCACCTACGAGCAGTACTTC.